A selection of T cell receptor beta chains follows, all from one sample in a study of radiotherapy plus CTLA-4 blockade in lung cancer. Generated by immunoSEQ multiplex PCR, the TCRdb table keeps only in-frame clones and is missing some. This table has nearly 95,000 clones, roughly 80% appearing once. The specimen was peripheral blood, collected from a patient treated with radiotherapy plus ipilimumab. The receptors were gathered from a human donor with non-small cell lung cancer that progressed on radiotherapy plus ipilimumab. The CDR3 runs from the conserved cysteine through the conserved F or W. A D gene is named only where the DNA matches it firmly. Only some rows state a clone size, as once, few, many or a class for expanded clones.

CASSLLVTGTGEAFF,TGCGCCAGCAGCTTGTTGGTCACAGGAACAGGTGAAGCTTTCTTT,TRBV5-1,-,-,15,TRBJ1-1
CSVAGKGTSGLLAKNIQYF,TGCAGCGTTGCGGGCAAGGGGACTAGCGGCCTTCTAGCCAAAAACATTCAGTACTTC,TRBV29-1,TRBD2,once,19,TRBJ2-4
CAWSGGGRETQYF,TGTGCCTGGAGTGGAGGAGGGAGGGAGACCCAGTACTTC,TRBV30,-,-,13,TRBJ2-5
CASSAGQGNGYTF,TGTGCCAGCAGCGCGGGACAGGGAAATGGCTACACCTTC,TRBV7-9,TRBD1,-,13,TRBJ1-2
CATSREVRTGELFF,TGTGCCACCAGCAGAGAAGTCCGTACCGGGGAGCTGTTTTTT,TRBV15,-,-,14,TRBJ2-2
CASSIFSGELFF,TGCGCCAGCAGCATTTTCTCCGGGGAGCTGTTTTTT,TRBV5-1,-,once,12,TRBJ2-2
CASSPGRGHNEQFF,TGTGCCAGCAGCCCCGGGAGGGGTCACAATGAGCAGTTCTTC,TRBV7-9,TRBD2,-,14,TRBJ2-1
CASSQSGTGEFKDEQFF,TGCGCCAGCAGTCAATCGGGGACAGGGGAGTTCAAGGATGAGCAGTTCTTC,TRBV23-1,TRBD1,-,17,TRBJ2-1
CASSTGTAYVGYTF,TGTGCCAGCAGTACCGGGACAGCCTATGTCGGCTACACCTTC,TRBV7-9,TRBD1,-,14,TRBJ1-2
CASSLGRNTEAFF,TGTGCCAGCAGCTTAGGGAGGAACACTGAAGCTTTCTTT,TRBV5-6,-,-,13,TRBJ1-1
CASSLNARGGYGYTF,TGTGCCAGCAGTTTAAACGCCCGGGGGGGCTATGGCTACACCTTC,TRBV27,-,once,15,TRBJ1-2
CSALFGEQFF,TGCAGTGCCCTCTTCGGTGAGCAGTTCTTC,TRBV20-1,-,-,10,TRBJ2-1
CASKTDLNTEAFF,TGTGCCAGCAAGACTGACTTGAACACTGAAGCTTTCTTT,TRBV19,-,-,13,TRBJ1-1
CASSTRSRVFSGYTF,TGTGCCAGCAGCACCCGCAGCCGGGTTTTTAGTGGCTACACCTTC,TRBV5-6,-,-,15,TRBJ1-2
CASSPTGNQPQHF,TGTGCCAGCAGTCCAACAGGGAATCAGCCCCAGCATTTT,TRBV6-5,-,-,13,TRBJ1-5
CASSLATGGVNEKLFF,TGTGCCAGCAGCTTGGCGACAGGGGGAGTTAATGAAAAACTGTTTTTT,TRBV11-2,TRBD1,once,16,TRBJ1-4
CASSWGRNTIYF,TGTGCCAGCAGCTGGGGGCGTAACACCATATATTTT,TRBV11-2,-,-,12,TRBJ1-3
CASSPVSGRSTDTQYF,TGCGCCAGCAGCCCTGTATCCGGGAGGAGCACAGATACGCAGTATTTT,TRBV10-1,TRBD2,-,16,TRBJ2-3
CASRFSSYEQYF,TGTGCCAGCAGGTTTAGCTCCTACGAGCAGTACTTC,TRBV12-1,-,-,12,TRBJ2-7
CASSARQGGNEKLFF,TGTGCCAGCAGTGCCCGACAGGGGGGTAATGAAAAACTGTTTTTT,TRBV6-1,TRBD1,-,15,TRBJ1-4
CASSFMRTDTQYF,TGTGCCAGCAGCTTTATGAGAACAGATACGCAGTATTTT,TRBV7-2,-,few,13,TRBJ2-3
CASSLAQGDFETQYF,TGCGCCAGCAGCTTGGCTCAGGGGGATTTCGAGACCCAGTACTTC,TRBV5-1,TRBD1,-,15,TRBJ2-5
CASSLVGRLNQPQHF,TGTGCCAGCAGCTTAGTTGGCAGACTTAATCAGCCCCAGCATTTT,TRBV7-2,-,few,15,TRBJ1-5
CASSLEPSGPYNEQFF,TGTGCCAGCAGCTTAGAGCCCAGCGGGCCCTACAATGAGCAGTTCTTC,TRBV7-3,-,-,16,TRBJ2-1
CASGQERSYEQYF,TGTGCCAGCGGACAGGAGCGCTCCTACGAGCAGTACTTC,TRBV6-6,TRBD1,once,13,TRBJ2-7
CASSDHGGLTDTQYF,TGCGCCAGCAGTGATCACGGGGGCCTCACAGATACGCAGTATTTT,TRBV10-1,-,-,15,TRBJ2-3
CASSLSSGSPYEQYF,TGTGCCAGCAGTTTATCCAGCGGGAGTCCCTACGAGCAGTACTTC,TRBV27,TRBD2,-,15,TRBJ2-7
CASSFSPADNEQFF,TGTGCCAGCAGCTTCTCCCCAGCCGACAATGAGCAGTTCTTC,TRBV7-3,-,-,14,TRBJ2-1
CASSYGGEQFF,TGTGCCAGCAGTTACGGGGGGGAGCAGTTCTTC,TRBV6-6,-,few,11,TRBJ2-1
CASRGQGSTEAFF,TGTGCCAGCAGAGGACAGGGGAGTACTGAAGCTTTCTTT,TRBV6-4,TRBD1,-,13,TRBJ1-1
CASTGGPSSGANVLTF,TGTGCCAGCACGGGGGGCCCTTCCTCTGGGGCCAACGTCCTGACTTTC,TRBV27,-,-,16,TRBJ2-6
CASSLAPWTTEAFF,TGTGCCAGCAGCTTAGCCCCTTGGACCACTGAAGCTTTCTTT,TRBV7-9,-,-,14,TRBJ1-1
CAWALRGTGELFF,TGTGCCTGGGCCCTCAGGGGCACCGGGGAGCTGTTTTTT,TRBV30,-,-,13,TRBJ2-2
CASSGGAGISTDTQYF,TGTGCCAGCAGCGGAGGAGCGGGAATTAGCACAGATACGCAGTATTTT,TRBV5-6,TRBD2,-,16,TRBJ2-3
CASSPSTSGGPATQYF,TGCGCCAGCAGCCCCTCGACTAGCGGAGGGCCAGCTACGCAGTATTTT,TRBV5-1,TRBD2,once,16,TRBJ2-3
CASSDKGGGNEKLFF,TGTGCCAGCAGTGACAAAGGGGGCGGGAATGAAAAACTGTTTTTT,TRBV6-1,TRBD1,-,15,TRBJ1-4
CASSVGDRVSYGYTF,TGTGCCAGCAGCGTAGGGGACAGGGTTTCCTATGGCTACACCTTC,TRBV9,TRBD1,-,15,TRBJ1-2
CASSGQRWQETQYF,TGTGCCAGCAGTGGACAGAGGTGGCAAGAGACCCAGTACTTC,TRBV6-1,-,once,14,TRBJ2-5
CASSPRGLNEKLFF,TGTGCCAGCAGTCCCAGGGGGCTGAACGAAAAACTGTTTTTT,TRBV6-5,TRBD1,-,14,TRBJ1-4
CASSVAAQGAPGGYTF,TGTGCCAGCAGCGTAGCTGCACAGGGGGCCCCTGGTGGCTACACCTTC,TRBV9,TRBD1,once,16,TRBJ1-2
CASSPGTSGNTIYF,TGTGCCAGCAGCCCAGGGACGTCTGGAAACACCATATATTTT,TRBV5-6,-,once,14,TRBJ1-3
CASSLAFGDQETQYF,TGCGCCAGCAGCTTGGCTTTTGGAGACCAAGAGACCCAGTACTTC,TRBV5-1,-,once,15,TRBJ2-5
CASSERTGGYEQYF,TGTGCCAGCAGTGAAAGGACAGGGGGATACGAGCAGTACTTC,TRBV6-5,TRBD1,-,14,TRBJ2-7
CSVSEPAAEAFF,TGCAGCGTTTCAGAGCCGGCGGCTGAAGCTTTCTTT,TRBV29-1,-,-,12,TRBJ1-1
CASSLAGGRSEQFF,TGTGCCAGCAGCCTAGCGGGAGGTAGAAGTGAGCAGTTCTTC,TRBV7-2,TRBD2,-,14,TRBJ2-1
CASSQAGANYGYTF,TGCGCCAGCAGCCAAGCGGGAGCTAACTATGGCTACACCTTC,TRBV4-1,-,few,14,TRBJ1-2
CSVDRTSGRTTYNEQFF,TGCAGCGTTGATCGGACTAGCGGGAGGACCACCTACAATGAGCAGTTCTTC,TRBV29-1,TRBD2,-,17,TRBJ2-1
CASSVGTNNEQFF,TGTGCCAGCAGCGTTGGGACTAACAATGAGCAGTTCTTC,TRBV9,TRBD2,-,13,TRBJ2-1
CAWSGYSSSYGYTF,TGTGCCTGGAGTGGGTACTCGAGTTCTTATGGCTACACCTTC,TRBV30,-,-,14,TRBJ1-2
CASSSSGRGETQYF,TGTGCCAGCAGCTCTAGCGGGAGAGGAGAGACCCAGTACTTC,TRBV7-3,TRBD2,-,14,TRBJ2-5
CATSRDTLVVDSKGTEAFF,TGTGCCACCAGCAGAGATACACTTGTCGTCGACTCCAAAGGCACTGAAGCTTTCTTT,TRBV15,-,-,19,TRBJ1-1
CASSDSRYEQFF,TGCGCCAGCAGTGATTCTAGATATGAGCAGTTCTTC,TRBV10-1,-,-,12,TRBJ2-1
CASSQDRTSGRNTGELFF,TGCGCCAGCAGCCAAGATCGAACTAGCGGGAGGAACACCGGGGAGCTGTTTTTT,TRBV4-1,TRBD2,-,18,TRBJ2-2
CASSLAPPGHYGYTF,TGTGCCAGCAGCTTAGCCCCCCCGGGCCACTATGGCTACACCTTC,TRBV7-9,-,-,15,TRBJ1-2